What follows describes a single T cell receptor beta chain. What it binds is unknown. Germline CDR1 and CDR2: ENHRY and SYGVKD. V shed 9 bases, J shed 2 bases, and the junction held 8 bases outside the gene matches. This CDR3 region has 14 residues. Nominally healthy donors were sampled, though unrecorded immune exposures were likely. This entry comes from a study of cytomegalovirus exposure and HLA in healthy donors. Findings and limits, study-wide: Later analysis showed most CMV-associated TCR beta chains appearing HLA-restricted. In a later analysis, an Asian-associated ancestry cluster reportedly showed fewer N-insertions than the roughly 700-donor mean. An observed cluster of highly shared sequence variants was recorded as a likely sequencing artifact.

PCR employed 60 Vbeta and 13 Jbeta primers. Profiled with immunoSEQ multiplex PCR; TCRdb holds only in-frame clones, not every one. The table lists more than 200,000 clones, 82% of them singletons. V usage is TRBV10-3 and J usage is TRBJ1-1, with TRBD1 matching over 8 bases. The sequencing sample was made of PBMCs. This clonotype originated in a middle-aged man in good health and CMV-seropositive. As DNA, the CDR3 is TGTGCCATAGGACAGGGAAGGGAAAACACTGAAGCTTTCTTT. This translates into CAIGQGRENTEAFF.